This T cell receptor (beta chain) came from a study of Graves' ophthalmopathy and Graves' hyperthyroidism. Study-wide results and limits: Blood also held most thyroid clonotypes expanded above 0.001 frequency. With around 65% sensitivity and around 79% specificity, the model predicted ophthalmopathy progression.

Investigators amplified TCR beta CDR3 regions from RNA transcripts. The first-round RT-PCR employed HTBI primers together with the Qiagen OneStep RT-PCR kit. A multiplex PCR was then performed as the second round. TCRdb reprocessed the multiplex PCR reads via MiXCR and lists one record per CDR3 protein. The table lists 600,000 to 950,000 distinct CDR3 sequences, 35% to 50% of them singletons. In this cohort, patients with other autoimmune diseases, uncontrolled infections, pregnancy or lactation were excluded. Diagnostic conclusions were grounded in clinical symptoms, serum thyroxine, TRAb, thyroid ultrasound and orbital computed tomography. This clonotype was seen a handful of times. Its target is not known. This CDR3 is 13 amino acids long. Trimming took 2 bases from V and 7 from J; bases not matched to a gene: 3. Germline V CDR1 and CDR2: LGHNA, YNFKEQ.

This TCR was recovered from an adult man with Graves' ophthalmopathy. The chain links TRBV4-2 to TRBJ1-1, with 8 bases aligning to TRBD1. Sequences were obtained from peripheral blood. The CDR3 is CASSQRTGNEAFF. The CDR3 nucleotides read TGTGCCAGCAGCCAACGGACAGGGAATGAAGCTTTCTTT.